These 4 T cell receptor beta chains were all obtained from the same sample, sequenced in a study of T cell responses to AZD1222 COVID-19 vaccine (dated by TCRdb to about 2021). Per the publication, the time point label means: baseline before first vaccination. Libraries were built with the immunoSEQ multiplex PCR assay. TCRdb took this table from immuneACCESS and kept in-frame rearrangements with V and J called. Such tables lack part of the clones; where checked against another copy, unresolved V genes explain under half of the gap, and the rest is unexplained. The sample table records about 150,000 clones; just under 95% of these occur just once. 1.3% to 1.5% of the sample goes to the ten largest clones. The sequencing here drew on peripheral blood, taken on day 0 of AZD1222 vaccination. Source of these receptors: an adult in good health.

J is TRBJ1-1 and V is TRBV9; D not resolved. The CDR3 loop spans 12 amino acids. V gave up 4 bases and J gave up 6 bases, with 10 bases separating them. CDR1 SGDLS and CDR2 YYNGEE come from the germline V gene. The CDR3, as DNA: TGTGCCAGCAGCAACGAGGCGGCTGAAGCTTTCTTT. Amino acids: CASSNEAAEAFF.

This clone was counted only a few times. This rearrangement joins TRBV7-3 to TRBJ1-5; D is possibly TRBD1 (5 bases). Trimming took off 2 bases at V and 11 bases at J, with 13 bases between the two ends. Germline V gives CDR1 SGHTA, CDR2 FQGTGA. The CDR3 spans 13 residues. In DNA form, the CDR3 reads TGTGCCAGCAGCTTAGGGGCAGGGTCGGCCCAGCATTTT. Its translation: CASSLGAGSAQHF.

The V call is TRBV2, the J call TRBJ1-5; D unclear. The V end lost 7 bases, the J end lost 0 bases, and 10 bases lay between the germline ends. The length of the CDR3 is 14 residues. Per the germline V gene, CDR1 is SNHLY and CDR2 is FYNNEI. The CDR3 nucleotides read TGTGCCAGCAACTTGGAGGATAGCAATCAGCCCCAGCATTTT. Encoded protein: CASNLEDSNQPQHF. The variable domain in full, with the rest retrieved from reference TRBV2 and TRBJ1-5, is EPEVTQTPSHQVTQMGQEVILRCVPISNHLYFYWYRQILGQKVEFLVSFYNNEISEKSEIFDDQFSVERPDGSNFTLKIRSTKLEDSAMYFCASNLEDSNQPQHFGDGTRLSIL.

This chain connects TRBV27 to TRBJ2-3, with 8 positions matching TRBD1. Germline CDR1 reads MNHEY; CDR2 reads SMNVEV (reference sequence). The CDR3 spans 14 residues. After removal of 6 bases from V and 3 bases from J, the junction contained 5 bases not matched to a gene. The CDR3 coding sequence is TGTGCCAGCAGCCTGGACAGGGCGACAGATACGCAGTATTTT. Its protein is CASSLDRATDTQYF.